Each of the 18 T cell receptor beta chains below was sequenced from the same sample in a study of cytomegalovirus exposure and HLA in healthy donors. Primers: 60 Vbeta forward and 13 Jbeta reverse. TCRdb's copy holds only in-frame clones and misses some; the assay was immunoSEQ multiplex PCR. This table holds some 120,000 clones, around 77% found once. Source material: PBMCs. The receptors come from a man in his fifties or sixties in good health and CMV-seronegative.

The chain couples TRBV29-1 to TRBJ2-5, with 7 positions matching TRBD2. The germline V gene encodes CDR1 SQVTM and CDR2 ANQGSEA. V shed 4 bases and J 5 bases; nucleotides not matched to a gene: 7. There are 13 residues in the CDR3. Written as DNA, the CDR3 is TGCAGCGTTGTGGCGGGAGCTGGGGAGACCCAGTACTTC. Translation: CSVVAGAGETQYF.

The V and J genes are TRBV5-4 and TRBJ2-7; 12 bases are shared with TRBD2. Germline loops: CDR1 SGHNT, CDR2 YYREEE (reference sequence). CDR3 size: 17 residues. V lost 4 bases and J lost 0; bases outside the gene matches: 8. Here the CDR3 DNA reads TGTGCCAGCAGCCGGACGGGACTAGCGGGTATCTCCTACGAGCAGTACTTC. Residues: CASSRTGLAGISYEQYF. Full variable domain (outside the CDR3, taken from reference TRBV5-4 and TRBJ2-7): ETGVTQSPTHLIKTRGQQVTLRCSSQSGHNTVSWYQQALGQGPQFIFQYYREEENGRGNFPPRFSGLQFPNYSSELNVNALELDDSALYLCASSRTGLAGISYEQYFGPGTRLTVT.

The rearrangement uses TRBV5-4 and TRBJ2-7, with TRBD2 identical over 9 bases. The V gene's germline CDR1 is SGHNT and CDR2 YYREEE (reference sequence). Germline trimming cut 4 bases from V and 5 bases from J; bases unmatched to any gene: 7. The CDR3 has 14 residues. CDR3 nucleotides: TGTGCCAGCAGCGGAGGACTAGCGACCGACGAGCAGTACTTC. Translating it yields CASSGGLATDEQYF.

The V gene is TRBV14, the J gene TRBJ2-1, with D tentatively TRBD1 (5 bases). This CDR3 spans 16 amino acids. Trimming pared 0 bases from V and 5 bases from J, leaving 14 bases between. Germline values: CDR1 SGHDN, CDR2 FVKESK. DNA of the CDR3: TGTGCCAGCAGCCAAGATCTACTACAGGTCAACAATGAGCAGTTCTTC. Amino acid sequence: CASSQDLLQVNNEQFF. Full variable domain (rest looked up from reference TRBV14 and TRBJ2-1): EAGVTQFPSHSVIEKGQTVTLRCDPISGHDNLYWYRRVMGKEIKFLLHFVKESKQDESGMPNNRFLAERTGGTYSTLKVQPAELEDSGVYFCASSQDLLQVNNEQFFGPGTRLTVL.

The V call is TRBV5-1, the J call TRBJ1-1, with 9 bases identical to TRBD1. With V trimmed by 4 bases and J by 6 bases, 4 bases remained unmatched. CDR1 SGHRS and CDR2 YFSETQ come from the germline V gene. CDR3 size: 13 residues. The CDR3 loop reads CASSGQGSSEAFF. The CDR3, as DNA: TGCGCCAGCAGCGGACAGGGGAGCTCTGAAGCTTTCTTT.

The chain carries TRBV7-9 and TRBJ1-1; D perhaps matches TRBD1 (6 bases). The CDR3 totals 15 residues. V gave up 5 bases and J gave up 0 bases, with 13 bases separating them. Per germline, CDR1 SEHNR and CDR2 FQNEAQ (reference sequence). The CDR3 spells CASSKTQGMNTEAFF. CDR3 bases: TGTGCCAGCAGCAAAACACAGGGCATGAACACTGAAGCTTTCTTT.

This clone was detected once. CDR3 loop: CASSFRLRTVVDYGYTF. The CDR3 nucleotides are TGTGCCAGCAGTTTCCGTCTCCGGACAGTTGTGGACTATGGCTACACCTTC. The chain has TRBV28 and TRBJ1-2; possible D gene TRBD1, 6 bases. This CDR3 is 17 amino acids long. The germline V gene encodes CDR1 MDHEN and CDR2 SYDVKM. The V end was cut by 3 bases, the J end by 3 bases, with 20 bases between.

A few counts support this clone. The chain recombines TRBV10-2 with TRBJ2-3; D gene unclear. The V and J ends lost 7 bases and 0 bases respectively, with 14 bases between them. The length of the CDR3 is 15 residues. CDR1 is WSHSY and CDR2 is SAAADI in the germline V gene. This CDR3 reads CASTGEALSTDTQYF. The CDR3 bases are TGCGCCAGCACAGGCGAAGCTCTTAGCACAGATACGCAGTATTTT.

The rearrangement uses TRBV11-3 and TRBJ2-7; 9 positions agree with TRBD1. CDR1 and CDR2 (germline): SGHNT, YENEEA. The CDR3 loop spans 14 amino acids. V shed 4 bases and J 1 base; nucleotides not matched to a gene: 2. CDR3 loop: CASSSGTGSYEQYF. CDR3 sequence (DNA): TGTGCCAGCAGCTCCGGGACAGGGTCCTACGAGCAGTACTTC.

This clone was counted once. J is TRBJ2-3 and V is TRBV2; the match to TRBD2 covers 8 bases. This CDR3 is 13 amino acids long. Germline CDR1 SNHLY, CDR2 FYNNEI. Unmatched junction bases numbered 4, after V lost 8 bases and J lost 3 bases. The chain's CDR3 is CASEREKTDTQYF. CDR3 sequence (DNA): TGTGCCAGCGAGCGGGAGAAGACAGATACGCAGTATTTT.

The rearrangement links TRBV7-2 to TRBJ2-5, with 7 bases fitting TRBD1. The junction had 4 bases not matched to a gene; V was cut back by 5 bases and J by 1 base. The CDR3 has 14 amino acids. Germline CDR1 reads SGHTA; CDR2 reads FQGNSA. The CDR3 nucleotides read TGTGCCAGCAGCCCCCGGGACAGCCAAGAGACCCAGTACTTC. Translated, it gives CASSPRDSQETQYF.

The chain uses TRBV2 and TRBJ2-7; 13 bases line up with TRBD2. Looked up from germline, CDR1 is SNHLY and CDR2 is FYNNEI. This CDR3 spans 16 amino acids. Trimming at V came to 7 bases and at J to 2 bases, leaving 8 bases not matched to a gene. The CDR3 spells CASMSGGLAGAYEQYF. Written as DNA, the CDR3 is TGTGCCAGCATGTCCGGAGGACTAGCGGGAGCCTACGAGCAGTACTTC.

The rearrangement uses TRBV6-5 and TRBJ1-5; possibly TRBD1 for D (5 bases). This CDR3 spans 14 amino acids. CDR1 and CDR2 (germline): MNHEY, SVGAGI. Deletions cut 10 bases from V and 0 bases from J, with 13 bases between. The CDR3 reads CATSTVNSNQPQHF. CDR3 nucleotides: TGTGCCACGTCGACAGTTAATAGCAATCAGCCCCAGCATTTT.

This chain joins TRBV19 and TRBJ1-5, with TRBD1 as a possible D gene (6 bases). CDR1 and CDR2 from the germline V gene are LNHDA and SQIVND (reference sequence). The V and J ends lost 3 bases and 6 bases respectively, with 12 bases between them. The CDR3 is made up of 14 amino acids. CDR3 DNA: TGTGCCAGTAGTATGGGGACGACAGGTCAGCCCCAGCATTTT. Translation gives CASSMGTTGQPQHF. Based on the CDR3 plus reference TRBV19 and TRBJ1-5, the full variable domain is DGGITQSPKYLFRKEGQNVTLSCEQNLNHDAMYWYRQDPGQGLRLIYYSQIVNDFQKGDIAEGYSVSREKKESFPLTVTSAQKNPTAFYLCASSMGTTGQPQHFGDGTRLSIL.

The V and J genes are TRBV27 and TRBJ2-3; 10 bases line up with TRBD2. The CDR3 has 20 residues. Germline V gene lookup returns CDR1 MNHEY and CDR2 SMNVEV (reference sequence). J was trimmed by 6 bases and V by 3 bases; bases with no gene match: 21. CDR3 nucleotides: TGTGCCAGCAGTTTCCGGGGGGTTGGAAAGCGGGAGGGCCGGGTGGATACGCAGTATTTT. Protein product: CASSFRGVGKREGRVDTQYF.

The chain recombines TRBV13 with TRBJ2-2; D is unclear. Germline V lookup: CDR1 PRHDT, CDR2 FYEKMQ (reference sequence). Trimming pared 1 base from V and 4 bases from J, leaving 7 bases between. The length of the CDR3 is 14 residues. The CDR3 protein is CASSLADFTGELFF. The CDR3 region has the DNA TGTGCCAGCAGCTTAGCCGACTTCACCGGGGAGCTGTTTTTT.

In this sample, this clone turned up a few times. V gene TRBV19 combines with J gene TRBJ2-1, with D perhaps TRBD2 (6 bases). This CDR3 is 16 amino acids long. V lost 1 base and J 0 bases, leaving 10 bases between the germline ends. The germline gives CDR1 LNHDA, CDR2 SQIVND (reference sequence). The chain's CDR3 is CASSIGSGFSYNEQFF. DNA for the CDR3: TGTGCCAGTAGTATAGGTAGCGGATTCTCCTACAATGAGCAGTTCTTC.

The chain employs TRBV6-5 and TRBJ1-5, with 9 bases matching TRBD1. J lost 6 bases, V lost 6 bases, and 9 bases had no gene match. The CDR3 contains 15 residues. From germline, CDR1 is MNHEY and CDR2 SVGAGI. The DNA of the CDR3 is TGTGCCAGCAGAGCCGGGACAGGGACGTTTCAGCCCCAGCATTTT. Protein: CASRAGTGTFQPQHF.